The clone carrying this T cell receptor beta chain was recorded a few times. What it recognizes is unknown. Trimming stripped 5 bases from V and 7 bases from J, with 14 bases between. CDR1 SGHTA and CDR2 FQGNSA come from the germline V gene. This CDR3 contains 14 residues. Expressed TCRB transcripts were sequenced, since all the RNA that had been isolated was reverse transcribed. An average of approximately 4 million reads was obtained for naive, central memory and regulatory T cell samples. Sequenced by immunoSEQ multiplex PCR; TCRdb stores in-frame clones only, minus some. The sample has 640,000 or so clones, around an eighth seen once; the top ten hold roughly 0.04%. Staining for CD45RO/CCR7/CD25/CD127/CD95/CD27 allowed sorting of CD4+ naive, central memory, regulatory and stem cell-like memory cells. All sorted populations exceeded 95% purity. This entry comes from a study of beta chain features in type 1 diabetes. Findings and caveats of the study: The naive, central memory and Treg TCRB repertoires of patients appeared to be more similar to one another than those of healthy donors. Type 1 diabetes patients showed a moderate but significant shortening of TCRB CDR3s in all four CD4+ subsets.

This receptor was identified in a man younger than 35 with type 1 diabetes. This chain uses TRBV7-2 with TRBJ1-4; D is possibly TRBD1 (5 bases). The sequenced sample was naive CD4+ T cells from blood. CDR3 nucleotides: TGTGCCAGCAGCATCAGGGCCCGCGGTGAAAAACTGTTTTTT. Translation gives CASSIRARGEKLFF.